The source of this TCR beta chain is a study of control samples from healthy donors and cancer patients. Assay used: immunoSEQ multiplex PCR; TCRdb lists only in-frame clones, some missing. The repertoire has fewer than 30,000 clones, approximately 87% of them found once; the top ten carry 1.5% to 2%. The length of the CDR3 is 13 residues. Looked up from germline, CDR1 is LNHDA and CDR2 is SQIVND (reference sequence). Trimming stripped 2 bases from V and 6 bases from J, with 11 bases between. The V gene is TRBV19, the J gene TRBJ2-7, with TRBD1 as a possible D gene (6 bases). This TCR was sampled from a woman aged 40 to 50 with lung cancer. The sample comprised PBMCs. In nucleotides, the CDR3 is TGTGCCAGTAGTATAACAGGGTCCGGCGAGCAGTACTTC. It is translated as CASSITGSGEQYF. The variable domain in full, with the rest retrieved from reference TRBV19 and TRBJ2-7, is DGGITQSPKYLFRKEGQNVTLSCEQNLNHDAMYWYRQDPGQGLRLIYYSQIVNDFQKGDIAEGYSVSREKKESFPLTVTSAQKNPTAFYLCASSITGSGEQYFGPGTRLTVT.